The next 16 T cell receptor beta chains were all read from a single sample in a study of tumor-infiltrating lymphocytes in primary liver carcinoma. The template, roughly 510 ng total RNA, yielded TCR beta cDNA made with a constant-region primer. Slightly modified ARM-PCR, run as three nested multiplex PCR rounds, produced the TCR beta libraries. Running approximately 10 cycles apiece, the first two PCR rounds relied on TRBV1-TRBV30 forward primers together with a C-beta reverse primer. MiXCR, run by TCRdb on the multiplex PCR reads, gives a single entry per CDR3 protein. Here the sample spans 330,000 or so distinct CDR3 sequences, 65% being singletons. Germline DNA was extracted too, while blood RNA derived from unsorted whole blood. Sequenced: peripheral blood. The receptors shown here come from a man in his forties with primary liver carcinoma and hepatitis B virus infection.

A note on this clonotype: Since a much larger clone is just one base distant, this may be a read error. This chain uses TRBV6-1 with TRBJ2-1, with 8 bases that match TRBD2. The trim removed 5 bases at V and 7 bases at J, leaving 10 bases unmatched. Germline V gene sequence: CDR1 MNHNS, CDR2 SASEGT. The CDR3 has 15 residues. The CDR3 DNA follows: TGTGCCAGCAGTATTAATAGCGGGACGAGGAATGAGCAGTTCTTC. It codes for CASSINSGTRNEQFF.

The J gene is TRBJ2-7, the V gene TRBV6-2 or TRBV6-3; perhaps TRBD2 as D (5 bases). The CDR3 spans 14 residues. Trimming left V 5 bases short and J 0 bases short, with 11 bases between. Germline loops: CDR1 MNHEY, CDR2 SVGEGT. The CDR3 coding sequence is TGTGCCAGCAGTGCCTCGGGAAACTCCTACGAGCAGTACTTC. Translating gives CASSASGNSYEQYF.

To note about this clonotype: One end of the junction is discordant with germline, which a read error may explain. The chain recombines TRBV11-2 with TRBJ2-2, with D tentatively TRBD2 (7 bases). The CDR3 loop spans 17 amino acids. Germline CDR1 and CDR2: SGHAT and FQNNGV. The CDR3 loop reads CAGSQKGRGADTGELFF. The DNA of the CDR3 is TGTGCCGGCAGCCAAAAAGGACGGGGGGCCGACACCGGGGAGCTGTTTTTT.

About this clonotype: One end of the junction is discordant with germline, which a read error may explain. V usage is TRBV11-2 and J usage is TRBJ2-1, with 10 bases fitting TRBD2. Germline V gene data show CDR1 as SGHAT and CDR2 as FQNNGV. This CDR3 contains 18 residues. The CDR3 DNA reads TGTGCAAGCAGCTTAGAGTCTTTAGCGGGAGGACTTCGCAATGAGGAGTTCTTC. The encoded protein is CASSLESLAGGLRNEEFF.

Points on this clonotype: Because the CDR3 is missing its conserved closing phenylalanine or tryptophan, this is likely a read error. The DNA is omitted, as the CDR3 cannot be located on it reliably, and the CDR3 follows TCRdb's listing. The chain uses TRBV11-2 and TRBJ2-5; TRBD1, the table's D call, lacks a check against the DNA. Germline V gene data show CDR1 as SGHAT and CDR2 as FQNNGV. The length of the CDR3 is 15 amino acids, counting both ends. CDR3 amino acids: CASSSRDRLGETQCI.

In the case of this clonotype: The junction does not match germline at one end; this may be a read error. J is TRBJ2-2 and V is TRBV11-2; the D gene is possibly TRBD2 (6 bases). The CDR3 is 13 amino acids. CDR1 SGHAT and CDR2 FQNNGV come from the germline V gene. The CDR3 is CSSSGQLAGELFF. CDR3 nucleotides: TGTTCCAGCAGCGGACAACTAGCAGGGGAGCTGTTTTTT.

To note about this clonotype: At one of its ends the junction is not consistent with the germline gene, which may arise from a read error. The rearrangement joins TRBV11-1 to TRBJ2-7; D might be TRBD2 (5 bases). The CDR3 loop spans 15 amino acids. Germline CDR1 SGHAT, CDR2 FQDESV (reference sequence). The CDR3 reads CASNLALDRYYGQYF. Written as DNA, the CDR3 is TGTGCCAGCAACTTAGCGCTGGACCGTTACTACGGGCAGTACTTC.

The chain recombines TRBV19 with TRBJ2-2, with D possibly TRBD1 on 5 matching bases. Trimming removed 6 bases from V and 6 bases from J, with 17 bases in between. The CDR3 loop spans 15 amino acids. Germline loops: CDR1 LNHDA, CDR2 SQIVND (reference sequence). DNA for the CDR3: TGTGCCAGTAGAACCAACCGGGTAGGGGCCGGGGAGCTGTTTTTT. This gives the protein CASRTNRVGAGELFF.

This clonotype was seen only once. This sequence joins TRBV6-1 and TRBJ1-5; TRBD1 aligns across 7 bases. Losses at the gene ends were 3 bases for V and 6 bases for J; bases not matched to a gene: 11. CDR1 MNHNS and CDR2 SASEGT come from the germline V gene. The CDR3 loop spans 16 amino acids. CDR3 DNA sequence: TGTGCCAGCAGTGAGCAATTGGCAGGGGGTATTCAGCCCCAGCATTTT. Translated, it gives CASSEQLAGGIQPQHF.

About this clonotype: The junction departs from the called germline gene at one end, perhaps through a read error. V usage is TRBV4-3 and J usage is TRBJ2-1, with 15 bases matching TRBD2. The CDR3 consists of 22 residues. CDR1 is LGHNA and CDR2 is YSLEER in the germline V gene. The CDR3 sequence: CASSQGLGLAGGPTGSCNEHFF. For the CDR3, the DNA is TGCGCCAGCAGCCAAGGGTTAGGACTAGCGGGAGGGCCCACTGGCTCCTGCAATGAGCATTTCTTC.

Turning to this clonotype: This may be a read error, as it is one base from a much larger clone. The chain carries TRBV10-3 and TRBJ2-3; D call uncertain. The germline V gene has CDR1 ENHRY and CDR2 SYGVKD. The CDR3 covers 17 residues. The CDR3 DNA is TGTGACATCAGTGAGACCTACTCTGCCACTAGCACAGATACGCAGTATTTT. The encoded protein is CDISETYSATSTDTQYF.

Of note for this clonotype: Since no conserved phenylalanine or tryptophan closes the CDR3, a read error is the likely cause. The chain uses TRBV6-5 and TRBJ2-1; D ambiguous. CDR1 is MNHEY and CDR2 is SVGAGI in the germline V gene. The CDR3 covers 16 residues. CDR3 in amino acids: CASSSPARPTGNEQFS. The CDR3 DNA is TGTGCCAGTAGTTCCCCCGCGAGGCCGACCGGCAATGAGCAGTTCTCC.

This clonotype came up many times. Mismatch with germline at one junction end may stem from a read error. The rearrangement joins TRBV29-1 to TRBJ2-7; D gene uncertain. The germline gives CDR1 SQVTM, CDR2 ANQGSEA. The CDR3 covers 13 residues. CDR3 sequence: CSVEDQASSEQYF. The CDR3 bases are TGCAGCGTTGAGGATCAGGCCTCCTCCGAGCAGTACTTC.

J is TRBJ2-3 and V is TRBV5-1; possible D gene TRBD2, 5 bases. V was cut by 5 bases and J by 5 bases, with 18 bases left in between. CDR1 and CDR2 from the germline V gene are SGHRS and YFSETQ. This CDR3 has 15 residues. The CDR3 reads CASRRSPSSEDTQYF. CDR3 bases: TGCGCCAGCAGACGGTCGCCTAGCAGTGAAGATACGCAGTATTTT.

In its sample, this clonotype was seen many times. The chain joins TRBV6-6 to TRBJ2-1; no clear D. The germline V gene has CDR1 MNHNY and CDR2 SVGAGI (reference sequence). The CDR3 length is 12 residues. Trimming cost V 5 bases and J 5 bases, with 7 bases left between them. The CDR3 region is CASSSLDNEQFF. CDR3 coding DNA: TGTGCCAGCAGTAGCCTAGACAATGAGCAGTTCTTC.

Points on this clonotype: A much larger clone lies one base from this, so it may be a read error. The rearrangement uses TRBV10-1 and TRBJ2-7; 7 positions match TRBD2. The CDR3 is made up of 13 amino acids. CDR1 and CDR2 from the germline V gene are WNHNN and SYGVQD (reference sequence). The CDR3 sequence is CDSSAGLAYEQYF. The CDR3 DNA sequence: TGCGACAGCAGCGCAGGACTAGCCTACGAGCAGTACTTC.